These 17 T cell receptor beta chains were all obtained from the same sample, sequenced in a study of shared clonotypes between healthy human individuals. TCRdb's copy holds only in-frame clones and misses some; the assay was immunoSEQ multiplex PCR. The profile shows hundreds of thousands of clones, approximately 80% of them singletons. The specimen was PBMCs. The source is a woman between 40 and 50 years old in good health. Some clones in this sample may be carry-over from other donors' samples.

With regard to this clone: With a far larger clone one base away, a read error is the likely cause. The rearrangement joins TRBV29-1 to TRBJ1-4, with 9 nucleotides matching TRBD1. The CDR3 is made up of 13 amino acids. Germline CDR1 is SQVTM and CDR2 is ANQGSEA. In nucleotides, the CDR3 is TGCAGCGTAAGGGACAGGGAGGCTGAAGAACTGTTTTTT. It specifies CSVRDREAEELFF.

This clone was observed a handful of times. J is TRBJ2-1 and V is TRBV5-1; the match to TRBD2 covers 8 bases. J lost 1 base, V lost 0 bases, and 3 bases had no gene match. There are 16 residues in the CDR3. Germline V gene data show CDR1 as SGHRS and CDR2 as YFSETQ. This CDR3 is CASSLVGGRSYNEQFF. The CDR3 coding sequence is TGCGCCAGCAGCTTGGTGGGCGGGAGGTCCTACAATGAGCAGTTCTTC.

This clone was counted a few times. This probably arose from a read error, given a far larger clone one base away. CDR3 region: CASSPQGGETQYF. The CDR3 region has the DNA TGTGCCAGCTCACCCCAGGGCGGAGAGACCCAGTACTTC. This chain connects TRBV18 to TRBJ2-5; possible D gene TRBD1, 5 bases. V was clipped by 3 bases and J by 4 bases, with 9 bases between them. CDR1 is KGHSH, CDR2 LQKENI, per germline. The CDR3 is made up of 13 amino acids.

With regard to this clone: The sample has other DNA sequences that encode this CDR3 too. The gene calls are TRBV30 and TRBJ1-2; a possible D gene is TRBD1 (5 bases). Trimming stripped 1 base from V and 7 bases from J, with 10 bases between. This CDR3 has 12 amino acids. Germline lookup yields CDR1 GTSNPN and CDR2 SVGIG (reference sequence). Here the CDR3 DNA reads TGTGCCTGGAGTGAACAGGCCGGTGGCTACACCTTC. Its protein product is CAWSEQAGGYTF.

The genes are TRBV2 and TRBJ2-5; possibly TRBD1 or TRBD2 for D (6 bases each). Trimming removed 7 bases at V and 2 bases at J, with 14 bases between. The CDR3 extends over 14 amino acids. Germline V CDR1 and CDR2: SNHLY, FYNNEI. CDR3 bases: TGTGCCAGCATCCGGGGGCGGGAACAAGAGACCCAGTACTTC. It specifies CASIRGREQETQYF.

The rearrangement links TRBV27 to TRBJ2-3; 8 nucleotides match TRBD2. Germline V gives CDR1 MNHEY, CDR2 SMNVEV (reference sequence). The CDR3 runs 18 residues. With 6 bases clipped from V and 0 bases from J, the junction kept 14 bases outside the gene matches. The chain's CDR3 is CASSPRAPTSGSTDTQYF. The CDR3 region has the DNA TGTGCCAGCAGCCCTAGGGCCCCCACTAGCGGAAGCACAGATACGCAGTATTTT.

V usage is TRBV29-1 and J usage is TRBJ2-7; 7 nucleotides agree with TRBD1. The CDR3 totals 13 residues. Germline V gives CDR1 SQVTM, CDR2 ANQGSEA. V lost 7 bases, J lost 4 bases, and 10 bases stayed unmatched. The CDR3 nucleotides read TGCAGCGCTGCCCCCGGGACAGCGTACGAGCAGTACTTC. It yields the protein CSAAPGTAYEQYF.

The J gene is TRBJ1-4, the V gene TRBV28; D is possibly TRBD1 (5 bases). The germline gives CDR1 MDHEN, CDR2 SYDVKM. The CDR3 is 14 amino acids. V lost 3 bases and J lost 5, with 10 bases in between. CDR3 sequence (DNA): TGTGCCAGCAGTTTTGGGACGAGGAATGAAAAACTGTTTTTT. It yields the protein CASSFGTRNEKLFF.

This clone was recorded once. V and J are TRBV5-1 and TRBJ2-7; D ambiguous. The length of the CDR3 is 15 residues. V lost 0 bases and J lost 5, with 15 bases in between. Germline lookup yields CDR1 SGHRS and CDR2 YFSETQ. This CDR3 is CASSLGAALGNEQYF. The CDR3 nucleotides read TGCGCCAGCAGCTTGGGCGCAGCCCTGGGGAACGAGCAGTACTTC.

The V call is TRBV10-3, the J call TRBJ2-1; maybe TRBD2 (6 bases). Germline CDR1 ENHRY, CDR2 SYGVKD. This CDR3 contains 13 residues. V dropped 7 bases and J dropped 5 bases, with 12 bases sitting between them. The CDR3 DNA follows: TGTGCCATCACCGGGACTGAGAACAATGAGCAGTTCTTC. The encoded protein is CAITGTENNEQFF.

V and J are TRBV10-1 and TRBJ1-6; 7 bases agree with TRBD1. Unmatched junction bases numbered 16, after V lost 7 bases and J lost 13 bases. Germline V CDR1 and CDR2: WNHNN, SYGVQD (reference sequence). The CDR3 has 15 amino acids. The CDR3 spells CASISLWTGQDPLHF. The CDR3 bases are TGCGCCAGCATCTCACTCTGGACAGGCCAAGATCCCCTCCACTTT.

This chain connects TRBV7-6 to TRBJ2-1; a weak D match, TRBD2 (5 bases). The CDR3 is 14 residues long. The V gene's germline CDR1 is SGHVS and CDR2 FNYEAQ. V lost 0 bases and J lost 9, with 12 bases in between. The DNA of the CDR3 is TGTGCCAGCAGCTTAGCGGGAGAGGTGGGTGAGCAGTTCTTC. It encodes CASSLAGEVGEQFF.

As to this clone: A read error may explain this, as a much larger clone is one base away. The chain recombines TRBV11-2 with TRBJ2-1, with D perhaps assigned TRBD1 or TRBD2 (5 bases each). Germline V gives CDR1 SGHAT, CDR2 FQNNGV. There are 17 residues in the CDR3. The CDR3 DNA is TGTGCCGGCAGCCTCCTCGGACCCGGGGCCTCGGACAATGAGCAGTTCTTC. Protein product: CAGSLLGPGASDNEQFF. The whole variable domain, filled in from reference TRBV11-2 and TRBJ2-1, reads EAGVAQSPRYKIIEKRQSVAFWCNPISGHATLYWYQQILGQGPKLLIQFQNNGVVDDSQLPKDRFSAERLKGVDSTLKIQPAKLEDSAVYLCAGSLLGPGASDNEQFFGPGTRLTVL.

V is TRBV27 and J is TRBJ1-1; 8 bases align to TRBD1. CDR3 size: 14 residues. Germline CDR1 and CDR2: MNHEY and SMNVEV (reference sequence). Losses at the gene ends were 2 bases for V and 5 bases for J; bases not matched to a gene: 4. The CDR3 region is CASSLARGRTEAFF. As DNA, the CDR3 is TGTGCCAGCAGTTTAGCCAGGGGGCGTACTGAAGCTTTCTTT.

The CDR3 coding sequence is TGTGCCAGCAGCCAAATAGCGGGAGGCCCCACAGATACGCAGTATTTT. It specifies CASSQIAGGPTDTQYF. J is TRBJ2-3 and V is TRBV4-2; TRBD2 agrees at 10 bases. Trimming took 2 bases from V and 2 from J; bases not matched to a gene: 4. The CDR3 length is 16 residues. CDR1 and CDR2 from the germline V gene are LGHNA and YNFKEQ.

This clone was seen more than once but under ten times. A far more abundant clone sits one base away, making this likely a read error. CDR3 region: CASSDDSPGANVLTF. The CDR3 DNA follows: TGTGCCAGCAGTGACGACAGCCCTGGGGCCAACGTCCTGACTTTC. The chain carries TRBV6-4 and TRBJ2-6; D is perhaps TRBD1 (5 bases). CDR1 MRHNA and CDR2 SNTAGT come from the germline V gene. Trimming removed 2 bases at V and 2 bases at J, with 7 bases between. CDR3 length equals 15 residues.

The rearrangement joins TRBV13 to TRBJ2-7, with a possible D match to TRBD2 (7 bases). This CDR3 has 14 amino acids. The germline gives CDR1 PRHDT, CDR2 FYEKMQ (reference sequence). Between the trimmed V and J ends, which lost 6 bases and 0 bases, there was a span of 12 bases. The CDR3 here is CASRGGTSSYEQYF. The DNA for the CDR3 is TGTGCCAGCAGGGGAGGGACAAGCTCCTACGAGCAGTACTTC.